This TCR beta chain was sequenced in a study of OX40 agonist ivuxolimab in advanced cancers. For the study at large: Prior anti-PD-1, anti-PD-L1 or anti-CTLA-4 therapy did not bar entry, and 30% to 40% had some.

In the case of this clone: Antigen specificity is unknown. At the DNA level, this CDR3 is encoded by other sequences in the same sample as well.

V was shortened by 4 bases and J by 0 bases, with 7 bases between the two germline ends. Germline lookup yields CDR1 MNHNS and CDR2 SASEGT. The CDR3 totals 14 residues. Findings and limits, study-wide: The average count of expanded clones was higher among CD8+ T cells than among CD4+.

TCRdb's copy holds only in-frame clones and misses some; the assay was immunoSEQ multiplex PCR. The data contain some 110,000 clones, 93% of them seen just once; the ten biggest clones take up about 0.15%. The chain recombines TRBV6-1 with TRBJ1-5, with unresolved D. The clonotype comes from an adult with an advanced solid tumor such as melanoma, head and neck, liver or kidney cancer. Material: CD4+ or CD8+ T cells sorted from blood, obtained in a trial of the OX40 agonist ivuxolimab. CDR3 bases: TGTGCCAGCAGTGCGGAGGTTAGCAATCAGCCCCAGCATTTT. Protein product: CASSAEVSNQPQHF.